The 23 T cell receptor beta chains below were found in one sample sequenced in a study of tumor-infiltrating lymphocytes in primary liver carcinoma. TCR beta cDNA was made from approximately 500 ng total RNA with a constant-region primer. Libraries for TCR beta were built through three nested multiplex PCR rounds, which together made up a slightly modified ARM-PCR procedure. PCR rounds one and two used TRBV1-TRBV30 forward primers with a C-beta reverse primer for 10 cycles each. A single record per CDR3 protein comes from TCRdb applying MiXCR to the multiplex PCR reads. Of 150,000 to 200,000 distinct CDR3 sequences in the sample, 50% to 75% are singletons; the top ten hold 72%. The source of the blood RNA was unsorted whole blood, and germline DNA was extracted as well. Sequences were obtained from peripheral blood. These receptors came from a man between 35 and 55 years old with primary liver carcinoma and hepatitis B virus infection.

The V gene is TRBV30, the J gene TRBJ2-3; 9 bases fit TRBD2. This CDR3 has 15 amino acids. With V trimmed by 2 bases and J by 0 bases, 3 bases remained unmatched. Germline V gene data show CDR1 as GTSNPN and CDR2 as SVGIG (reference sequence). The CDR3 loop reads CAWSRLAASTDTQYF. CDR3 in DNA: TGTGCCTGGAGTCGACTAGCGGCAAGCACAGATACGCAGTATTTT.

This rearrangement joins TRBV11-2 to TRBJ2-6, with 7 bases lining up with TRBD1. The CDR3 contains 15 residues. V lost 5 bases, J lost 6 bases, and 7 bases stayed unmatched. Germline V CDR1 and CDR2: SGHAT, FQNNGV. This CDR3 reads CASSAPGTAANVLTF. DNA for the CDR3: TGTGCCAGCAGCGCACCCGGGACAGCGGCCAACGTCCTGACTTTC.

Turning to this clonotype: Germline and junction disagree at one end, which may indicate a read error. The V and J genes are TRBV5-1 and TRBJ1-1; 9 nucleotides align to TRBD1. CDR1 and CDR2 (germline): SGHRS, YFSETQ. This CDR3 is 13 amino acids long. CDR3 bases: TGCGCCAGCAGCCTTGGGGACAGGGCTGAAACTTTCTTT. It is translated as CASSLGDRAETFF.

The chain carries TRBV7-8 and TRBJ2-1, with D tentatively TRBD2 (7 bases). Trimming removed 1 base at V and 5 bases at J, with 18 bases between. This CDR3 has 17 amino acids. The V gene's germline CDR1 is SGHVS and CDR2 FQNEAQ. The CDR3 region is CASSLDSRGGPDNEQFF. The CDR3 DNA sequence: TGTGCCAGCAGCTTAGACTCCAGGGGAGGGCCCGACAATGAGCAGTTCTTC.

The table lists this clonotype with a count of one. Germline is not matched at one junction end, which may reflect a read error. The gene calls are TRBV29-1 and TRBJ2-3; a weak D match, TRBD2 (5 bases). Germline assignment: CDR1 SQVTM and CDR2 ANQGSEA. The CDR3 sequence is 12 residues long. The CDR3 nucleotides read TGCAGCGTGGAGGAAATCACAAATACGCAGTATTTT. Its protein is CSVEEITNTQYF.

About this clonotype: Mismatch with germline at one junction end may stem from a read error. The CDR3 loop reads CASSLEGCTDTQYF. The CDR3 DNA reads as TGTGCCAGCAGCTTAGAGGGCTGCACGGATACGCAGTATTTT. The V gene is TRBV11-2, the J gene TRBJ2-3; D not certain. Germline CDR1 is SGHAT and CDR2 is FQNNGV. CDR3 length: 14 residues.

A single count supports this clonotype. V gene TRBV4-2 combines with J gene TRBJ2-1; D is perhaps TRBD2 (5 bases). This CDR3 comprises 12 residues. Germline V lookup: CDR1 LGHNA, CDR2 YNFKEQ. Trimming pared 1 base from V and 9 bases from J, leaving 7 bases between. The CDR3 DNA reads as TGTGCCAGCAGCCAAGCCGGGATTGAGCAGTTCTTC. It specifies CASSQAGIEQFF.

In regard to this clonotype: One end of the junction fails to match germline, which may point to a read error. This chain joins TRBV11-2 and TRBJ1-1; no definite D call. CDR3 size: 13 residues. Germline-derived CDR1 and CDR2 are SGHAT and FQNNGV. For the CDR3, the DNA is TGTACCAGCAGCTTAGGAGGAAACACTGAAGCTTTCTTT. Its translation: CTSSLGGNTEAFF.

The rearrangement links TRBV6-6 to TRBJ2-7, with 9 bases identical to TRBD1. Germline-derived CDR1 and CDR2 are MNHNY and SVGAGI (reference sequence). V was pared by 0 bases and J by 3 bases, with 3 bases of the junction left unmatched. The CDR3 is made up of 15 amino acids. The CDR3 sequence is CASSYSPGQGYEQYF. The CDR3 bases are TGTGCCAGCAGTTACTCGCCGGGACAGGGCTACGAGCAGTACTTC.

With regard to this clonotype: A much larger clone differs from this one at a single base, so this may be a read error. The V gene is TRBV11-2, the J gene TRBJ2-1; tentative D call: TRBD2 (5 bases). The CDR3 has 14 amino acids. Germline CDR1 reads SGHAT; CDR2 reads FQNNGV. CDR3 sequence reads: CASNLGGESNEQFF. CDR3 in DNA: TGTGCCAGCAACTTAGGTGGGGAGAGTAATGAGCAGTTCTTC.

This clonotype was observed a handful of times. The rearrangement uses TRBV7-9 and TRBJ1-1; D not resolved. V was clipped by 4 bases and J by 1 base, with 1 base between them. Germline CDR1 and CDR2: SEHNR and FQNEAQ (reference sequence). The CDR3 contains 11 residues. The CDR3 region is CASSSNTEAFF. CDR3 nucleotide sequence: TGTGCCAGCAGCTCGAACACTGAAGCTTTCTTT.

The gene calls are TRBV12-3 or TRBV12-4 and TRBJ1-5; D remains unclear. CDR3 length: 14 amino acids. Trimming removed 0 bases from V and 6 bases from J, with 9 bases in between. CDR3 loop: CASSLARARQPQHF. The CDR3 DNA sequence: TGTGCCAGCAGTTTAGCGCGGGCACGTCAGCCCCAGCATTTT.

This chain uses TRBV11-2 with TRBJ2-7, with a possible D match to TRBD2 (6 bases). The germline CDR1 and CDR2 sequences are SGHAT and FQNNGV. Trimming pared 11 bases from V and 2 bases from J, leaving 13 bases between. CDR3 length: 12 residues. The CDR3, as DNA: TGTGCCGGAGGGAAGGCGGCCTACGAGCAGTACTTC. Protein: CAGGKAAYEQYF.

V and J are TRBV29-1 and TRBJ2-7; TRBD2 matches 9 bases. CDR3 length: 14 amino acids. V gave up 4 bases and J gave up 4 bases; unmatched junction bases: 8. The V gene's germline CDR1 is SQVTM and CDR2 ANQGSEA. The CDR3 DNA reads as TGCAGCGTTGCCGAGACTAGCGGCTTTTACGAGCAGTACTTC. As protein: CSVAETSGFYEQYF.

The rearrangement uses TRBV6-2 or TRBV6-3 and TRBJ1-2; D may be TRBD1 (6 bases). CDR3 length equals 15 residues. Trimming stripped 2 bases from V and 8 bases from J, with 18 bases between. Germline loops: CDR1 MNHEY, CDR2 SVGEGT. CDR3 loop: CASSYNQGYLEGYTF. CDR3 in DNA: TGTGCCAGCAGTTACAACCAGGGGTACTTGGAGGGCTACACCTTC.

The chain employs TRBV7-9 and TRBJ2-1; TRBD2 matches at 7 bases. CDR3 length: 15 residues. V gave up 5 bases and J gave up 3 bases; unmatched junction bases: 7. Germline CDR1 reads SEHNR; CDR2 reads FQNEAQ (reference sequence). The CDR3 sequence: CASSPPSGDYNEQFF. DNA for the CDR3: TGTGCCAGCAGCCCCCCTAGCGGAGACTACAATGAGCAGTTCTTC.

This chain uses TRBV29-1 with TRBJ2-1; D uncertain. V was pared by 0 bases and J by 4 bases, with 13 bases between. The CDR3 totals 15 residues. CDR1 is SQVTM and CDR2 is ANQGSEA in the germline V gene. CDR3: CSVEEPLVAYNEQFF. The CDR3 DNA sequence: TGCAGCGTTGAAGAGCCCCTAGTAGCTTACAATGAGCAGTTCTTC.

To note about this clonotype: One junction end does not reproduce the germline sequence, and a read error may be involved. The CDR3 DNA sequence: TGTGCCAGTAGCTCGAATGGCGGGAGAGGCGAAGAGACCCAGTACTTC. It specifies CASSSNGGRGEETQYF. The V call is TRBV11-2, the J call TRBJ2-5, with 7 bases lining up with TRBD2. The length of the CDR3 is 16 residues. Germline-derived CDR1 and CDR2 are SGHAT and FQNNGV.

Ten or more counts support this clonotype. The chain links TRBV5-5 to TRBJ1-5, with unresolved D. Germline V gives CDR1 SGHKS, CDR2 YYEKEE (reference sequence). CDR3 length: 16 amino acids. Between the trimmed V and J ends, which lost 2 bases and 1 base, there was a span of 13 bases. For the CDR3, the DNA is TGTGCCAGCAGCTTCAACGGCCCGGGGAGCAATCAGCCCCAGCATTTT. Its translation: CASSFNGPGSNQPQHF.

This clonotype was seen repeatedly, ten times or more. The chain couples TRBV11-1 to TRBJ2-2, with 7 bases matching TRBD1. The CDR3 has 14 amino acids. The V gene end was trimmed by 5 bases and the J gene end by 2 bases; junction bases not matched to a gene: 2. Germline V gene data show CDR1 as SGHAT and CDR2 as FQDESV (reference sequence). The DNA of the CDR3 is TGTGCCAGCAGCCACAGGGGTAACACCGGGGAGCTGTTTTTT. This gives the protein CASSHRGNTGELFF.

The J gene is TRBJ1-1, the V gene TRBV28; D is uncertain. V lost 10 bases to trimming and J lost 4 bases, with 13 bases between them. CDR3 size: 12 residues. The germline V gene has CDR1 MDHEN and CDR2 SYDVKM. In DNA, the CDR3 is TGTGCCACGCTTTTTGGTCCCACTGAAGCTTTCTTT. This sequence encodes CATLFGPTEAFF.

In its sample, this clonotype was seen a few times. Possible read error: a much larger clone is one base away. V is TRBV11-1 and J is TRBJ2-7; TRBD2 matches at 13 bases. The CDR3 consists of 14 residues. The germline CDR1 and CDR2 sequences are SGHAT and FQDESV (reference sequence). The DNA of the CDR3 is TGTGCCAGCAGCTCCGGACTAGCGGGAGACGAGCAGCACTTC. Residues: CASSSGLAGDEQHF.

This clonotype was observed a few times. The rearrangement joins TRBV10-1 to TRBJ2-1, with D hard to call. Trimming stripped 3 bases from V and 7 bases from J, with 16 bases between. The CDR3 has 15 residues. Germline loops: CDR1 WNHNN, CDR2 SYGVQD (reference sequence). CDR3 nucleotide sequence: TGCGCCAGCAGTGACCTACGCAAGGAGTCGAATGAGCAGTTCTTC. Translated: CASSDLRKESNEQFF.